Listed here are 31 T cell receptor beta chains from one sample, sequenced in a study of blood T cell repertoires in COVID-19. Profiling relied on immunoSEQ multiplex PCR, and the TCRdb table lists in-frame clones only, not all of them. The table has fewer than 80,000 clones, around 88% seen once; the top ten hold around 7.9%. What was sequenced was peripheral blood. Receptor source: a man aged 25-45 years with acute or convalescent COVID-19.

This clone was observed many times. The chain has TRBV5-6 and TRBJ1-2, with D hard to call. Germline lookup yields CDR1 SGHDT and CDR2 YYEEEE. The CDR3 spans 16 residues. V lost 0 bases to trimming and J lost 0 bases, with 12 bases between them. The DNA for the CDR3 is TGTGCCAGCAGCTTGGAGTCCCGAGAAGCTAACTATGGCTACACCTTC. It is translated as CASSLESREANYGYTF.

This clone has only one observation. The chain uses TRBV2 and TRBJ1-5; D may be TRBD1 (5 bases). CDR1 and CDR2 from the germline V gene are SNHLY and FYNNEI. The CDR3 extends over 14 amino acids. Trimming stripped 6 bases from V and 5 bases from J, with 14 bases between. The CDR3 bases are TGTGCCAGCAGCTCAGACAGTATCCATCAGCCCCAGCATTTT. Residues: CASSSDSIHQPQHF.

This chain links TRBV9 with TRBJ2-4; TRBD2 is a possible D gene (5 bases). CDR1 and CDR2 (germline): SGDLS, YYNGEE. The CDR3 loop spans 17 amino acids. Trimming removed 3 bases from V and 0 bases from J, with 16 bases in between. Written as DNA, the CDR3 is TGTGCCAGCAGCGCCTACACCGGAGGCCTAGCCAAAAACATTCAGTACTTC. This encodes CASSAYTGGLAKNIQYF.

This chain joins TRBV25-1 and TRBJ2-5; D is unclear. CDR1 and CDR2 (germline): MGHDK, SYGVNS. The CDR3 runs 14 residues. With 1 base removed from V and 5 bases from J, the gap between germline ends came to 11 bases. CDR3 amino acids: CASSESAPRETQYF. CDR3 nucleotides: TGTGCCAGCAGTGAATCTGCCCCTCGGGAGACCCAGTACTTC.

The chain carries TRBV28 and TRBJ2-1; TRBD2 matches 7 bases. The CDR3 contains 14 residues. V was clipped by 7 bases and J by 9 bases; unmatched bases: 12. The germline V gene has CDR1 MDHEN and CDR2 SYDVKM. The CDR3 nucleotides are TGTGCCAGCATTCGGCGGGAGAGGCTCGGTGAGCAGTTCTTC. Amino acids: CASIRRERLGEQFF.

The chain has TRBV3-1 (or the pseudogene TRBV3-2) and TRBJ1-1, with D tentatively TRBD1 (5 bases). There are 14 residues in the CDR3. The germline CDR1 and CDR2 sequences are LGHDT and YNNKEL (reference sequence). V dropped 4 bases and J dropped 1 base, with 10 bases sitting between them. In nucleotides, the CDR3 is TGTGCCAGCAGCCTAGGGGTCGGGAACACTGAAGCTTTCTTT. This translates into CASSLGVGNTEAFF.

The CDR3 spells CASSTTSAAKTQYF. As DNA, the CDR3 is TGTGCCAGTAGTACCACTAGCGCTGCGAAGACCCAGTACTTC. The genes are TRBV19 and TRBJ2-5; TRBD2 aligns across 7 bases. Germline CDR1 LNHDA, CDR2 SQIVND (reference sequence). The CDR3 has 14 amino acids. The V and J ends lost 4 bases and 6 bases, in that order; junction bases with no gene match: 8.

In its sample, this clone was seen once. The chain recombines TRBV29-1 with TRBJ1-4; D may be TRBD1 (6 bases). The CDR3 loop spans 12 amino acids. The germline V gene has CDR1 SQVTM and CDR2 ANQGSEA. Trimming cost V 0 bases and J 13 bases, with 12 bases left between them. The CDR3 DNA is TGCAGCGTTGAAGATAGTCCGGACAGACTGTTTTTT. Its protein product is CSVEDSPDRLFF. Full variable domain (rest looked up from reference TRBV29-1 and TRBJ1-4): SAVISQKPSRDICQRGTSLTIQCQVDSQVTMMFWYRQQPGQSLTLIATANQGSEATYESGFVIDKFPISRPNLTFSTLTVSNMSPEDSSIYLCSVEDSPDRLFFGSGTQLSVL.

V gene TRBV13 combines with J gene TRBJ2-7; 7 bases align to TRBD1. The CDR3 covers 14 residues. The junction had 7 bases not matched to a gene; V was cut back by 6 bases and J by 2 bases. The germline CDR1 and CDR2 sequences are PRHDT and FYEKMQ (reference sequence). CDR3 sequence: CASSHRDRTYEQYF. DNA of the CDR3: TGTGCCAGCAGTCACCGGGACAGAACCTACGAGCAGTACTTC. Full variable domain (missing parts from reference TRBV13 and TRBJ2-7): AAGVIQSPRHLIKEKRETATLKCYPIPRHDTVYWYQQGPGQDPQFLISFYEKMQSDKGSIPDRFSAQQFSDYHSELNMSSLELGDSALYFCASSHRDRTYEQYFGPGTRLTVT.

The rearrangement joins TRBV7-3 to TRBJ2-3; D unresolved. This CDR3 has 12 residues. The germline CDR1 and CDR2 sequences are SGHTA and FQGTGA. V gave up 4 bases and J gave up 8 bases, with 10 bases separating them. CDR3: CASSSDLVTQYF. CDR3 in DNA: TGTGCCAGCAGCTCCGACTTGGTTACGCAGTATTTT.

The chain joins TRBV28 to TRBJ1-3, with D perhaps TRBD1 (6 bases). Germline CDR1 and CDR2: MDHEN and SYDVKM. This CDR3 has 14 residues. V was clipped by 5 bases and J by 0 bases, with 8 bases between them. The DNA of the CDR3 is TGTGCCAGCAGTCCGGACAGCTCTGGAAACACCATATATTTT. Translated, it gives CASSPDSSGNTIYF.

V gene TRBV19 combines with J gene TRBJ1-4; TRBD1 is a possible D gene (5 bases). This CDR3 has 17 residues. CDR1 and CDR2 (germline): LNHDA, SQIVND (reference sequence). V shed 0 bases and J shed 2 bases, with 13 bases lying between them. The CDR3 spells CASSIDGTRRTNEKLFF. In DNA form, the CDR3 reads TGTGCCAGTAGTATAGACGGGACTCGGAGGACTAATGAAAAACTGTTTTTT.

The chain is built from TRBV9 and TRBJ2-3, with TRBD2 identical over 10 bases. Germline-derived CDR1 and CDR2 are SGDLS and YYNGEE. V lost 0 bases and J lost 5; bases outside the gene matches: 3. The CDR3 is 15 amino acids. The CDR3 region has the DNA TGTGCCAGCAGCGTAGAGGCTAGCGGGAGAGATACGCAGTATTTT. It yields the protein CASSVEASGRDTQYF.

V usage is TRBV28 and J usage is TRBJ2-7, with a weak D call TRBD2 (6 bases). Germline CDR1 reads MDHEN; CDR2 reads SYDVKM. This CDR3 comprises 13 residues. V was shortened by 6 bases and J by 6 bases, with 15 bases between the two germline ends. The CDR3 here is CASRTDLRGEQYF. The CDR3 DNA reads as TGTGCCAGCAGGACGGACTTGCGGGGCGAGCAGTACTTC.

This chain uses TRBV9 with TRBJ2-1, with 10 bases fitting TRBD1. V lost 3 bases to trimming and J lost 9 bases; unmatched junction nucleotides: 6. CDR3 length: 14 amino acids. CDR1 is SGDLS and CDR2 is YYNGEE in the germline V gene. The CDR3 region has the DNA TGTGCCAGCAGCGGCCAGACAGGGGGCACTGAGCAGTTCTTC. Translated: CASSGQTGGTEQFF.

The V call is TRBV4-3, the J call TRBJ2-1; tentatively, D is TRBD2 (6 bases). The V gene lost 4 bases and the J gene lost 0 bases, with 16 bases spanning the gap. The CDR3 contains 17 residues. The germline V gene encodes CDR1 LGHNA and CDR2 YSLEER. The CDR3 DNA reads TGCGCCAGCAGCCCCTTCGGGGCGGGGAGCTCCTACAATGAGCAGTTCTTC. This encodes CASSPFGAGSSYNEQFF.

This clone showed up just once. The DNA of the CDR3 is TGTGCCAGCAGCTTAGCGGCGCTAGCGGGTTCCTACGAGCAGTACTTC. This gives the protein CASSLAALAGSYEQYF. This rearrangement joins TRBV7-2 to TRBJ2-7; TRBD2 matches 8 bases. In germline, CDR1 is SGHTA, CDR2 FQGNSA. Trimming took 0 bases from V and 1 from J; bases not matched to a gene: 5. CDR3 length: 16 amino acids.

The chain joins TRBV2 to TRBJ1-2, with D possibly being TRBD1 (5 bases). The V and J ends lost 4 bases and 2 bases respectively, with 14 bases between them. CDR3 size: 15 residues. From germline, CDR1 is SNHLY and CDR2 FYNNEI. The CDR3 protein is CASSGGEQANYGYTF. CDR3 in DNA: TGTGCCAGCAGTGGGGGGGAACAGGCCAACTATGGCTACACCTTC.

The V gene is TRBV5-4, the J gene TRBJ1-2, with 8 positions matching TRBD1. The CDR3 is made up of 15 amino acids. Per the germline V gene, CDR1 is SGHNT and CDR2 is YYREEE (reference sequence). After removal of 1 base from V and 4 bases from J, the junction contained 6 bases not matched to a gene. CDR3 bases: TGTGCCAGCAGCTTGCCAGGGGGCGATGGCTATGGCTACACCTTC. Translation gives CASSLPGGDGYGYTF. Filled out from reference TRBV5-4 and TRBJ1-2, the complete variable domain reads ETGVTQSPTHLIKTRGQQVTLRCSSQSGHNTVSWYQQALGQGPQFIFQYYREEENGRGNFPPRFSGLQFPNYSSELNVNALELDDSALYLCASSLPGGDGYGYTFGSGTRLTVV.

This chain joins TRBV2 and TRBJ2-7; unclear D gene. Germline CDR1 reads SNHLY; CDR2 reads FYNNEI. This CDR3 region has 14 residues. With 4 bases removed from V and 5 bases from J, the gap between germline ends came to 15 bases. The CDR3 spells CASSGAGGFHEQYF. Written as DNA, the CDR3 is TGTGCCAGCAGTGGGGCAGGTGGCTTCCACGAGCAGTACTTC.

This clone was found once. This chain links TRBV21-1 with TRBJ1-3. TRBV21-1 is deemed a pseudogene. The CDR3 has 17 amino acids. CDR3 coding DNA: TGTGCCAGCAGCAAAGGGGGGGTCACTCCGACTGGAAACACCATATATTTT. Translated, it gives CASSKGGVTPTGNTIYF.

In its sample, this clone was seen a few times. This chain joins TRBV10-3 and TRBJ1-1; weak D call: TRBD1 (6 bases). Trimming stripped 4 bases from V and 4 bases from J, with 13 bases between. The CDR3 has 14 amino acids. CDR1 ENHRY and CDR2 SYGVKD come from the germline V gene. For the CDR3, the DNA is TGTGCCATCAGTGGAACAGGGAAAAGCACTGAAGCTTTCTTT. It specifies CAISGTGKSTEAFF.

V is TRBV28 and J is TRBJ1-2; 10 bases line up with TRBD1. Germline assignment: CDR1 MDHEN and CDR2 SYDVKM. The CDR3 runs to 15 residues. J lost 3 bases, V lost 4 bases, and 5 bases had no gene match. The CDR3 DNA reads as TGTGCCAGCAGTTCCTGGACAGGGGGATACTATGGCTACACCTTC. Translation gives CASSSWTGGYYGYTF.

Here the CDR3 reads CASSSFPGTSGRETDTQYF. CDR3 DNA sequence: TGTGCCAGCAGCTCATTCCCGGGGACTAGCGGGAGGGAGACAGATACGCAGTATTTT. This chain connects TRBV7-2 to TRBJ2-3; 16 nucleotides line up with TRBD2. The CDR3 contains 19 residues. Germline V gene lookup returns CDR1 SGHTA and CDR2 FQGNSA. V dropped 4 bases and J dropped 3; count of bases not matched to a gene: 10. Full variable domain (rest looked up from reference TRBV7-2 and TRBJ2-3): GAGVSQSPSNKVTEKGKDVELRCDPISGHTALYWYRQSLGQGLEFLIYFQGNSAPDKSGLPSDRFSAERTGGSVSTLTIQRTQQEDSAVYLCASSSFPGTSGRETDTQYFGPGTRLTVL.

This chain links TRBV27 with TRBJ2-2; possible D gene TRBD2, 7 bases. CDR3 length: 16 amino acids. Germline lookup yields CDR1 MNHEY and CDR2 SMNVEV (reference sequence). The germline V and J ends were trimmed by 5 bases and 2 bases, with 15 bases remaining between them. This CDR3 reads CASSTARGANTGELFF. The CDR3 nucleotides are TGTGCCAGCAGTACCGCCCGGGGGGCTAACACCGGGGAGCTGTTTTTT.

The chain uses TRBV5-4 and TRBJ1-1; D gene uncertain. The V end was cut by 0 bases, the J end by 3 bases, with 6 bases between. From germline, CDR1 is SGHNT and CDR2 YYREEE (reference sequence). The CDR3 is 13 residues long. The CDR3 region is CASSLAGYTEAFF. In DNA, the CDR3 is TGTGCCAGCAGCTTGGCGGGGTACACTGAAGCTTTCTTT.

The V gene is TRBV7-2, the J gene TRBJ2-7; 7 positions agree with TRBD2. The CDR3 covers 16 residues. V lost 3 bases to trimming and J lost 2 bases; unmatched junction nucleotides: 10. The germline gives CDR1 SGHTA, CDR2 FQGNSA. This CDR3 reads CASSFTTGSGAYEQYF. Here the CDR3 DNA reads TGTGCCAGCAGCTTTACAACTGGGAGCGGGGCCTACGAGCAGTACTTC.

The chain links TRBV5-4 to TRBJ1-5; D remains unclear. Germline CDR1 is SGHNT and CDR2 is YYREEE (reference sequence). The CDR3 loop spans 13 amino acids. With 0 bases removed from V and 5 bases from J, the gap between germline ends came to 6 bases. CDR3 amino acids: CASSLDGDQPQHF. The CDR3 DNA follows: TGTGCCAGCAGCTTGGACGGGGATCAGCCCCAGCATTTT. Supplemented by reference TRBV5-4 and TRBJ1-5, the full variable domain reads ETGVTQSPTHLIKTRGQQVTLRCSSQSGHNTVSWYQQALGQGPQFIFQYYREEENGRGNFPPRFSGLQFPNYSSELNVNALELDDSALYLCASSLDGDQPQHFGDGTRLSIL.

CDR3 coding DNA: TGTGCCAGCACTACACCAGACAGTGGCCAAGAGACCCAGTACTTC. Translation gives CASTTPDSGQETQYF. This chain uses TRBV5-4 with TRBJ2-5, with D perhaps matching TRBD1 (5 bases). Between the trimmed V and J ends, which lost 6 bases and 1 base, there was a span of 16 bases. The germline CDR1 and CDR2 sequences are SGHNT and YYREEE (reference sequence). The CDR3 is 15 residues long. The complete variable domain, with remaining parts taken from reference TRBV5-4 and TRBJ2-5, reads ETGVTQSPTHLIKTRGQQVTLRCSSQSGHNTVSWYQQALGQGPQFIFQYYREEENGRGNFPPRFSGLQFPNYSSELNVNALELDDSALYLCASTTPDSGQETQYFGPGTRLLVL.

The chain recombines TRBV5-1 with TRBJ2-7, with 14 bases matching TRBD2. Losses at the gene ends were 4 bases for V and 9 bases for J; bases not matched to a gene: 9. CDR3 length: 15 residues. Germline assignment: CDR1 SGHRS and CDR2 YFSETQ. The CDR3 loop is CASSKGLAGVLAQYF. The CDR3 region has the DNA TGCGCCAGCAGCAAGGGACTAGCGGGAGTGCTTGCGCAGTACTTC.

CDR3 in amino acids: CASSLGWQGIGELFF. The CDR3 DNA is TGCGCCAGCAGCTTGGGATGGCAGGGGATCGGGGAGCTGTTTTTT. V gene TRBV5-1 combines with J gene TRBJ2-2; the D gene is possibly TRBD1 (6 bases). V was cut by 0 bases and J by 7 bases, with 13 bases left in between. The CDR3 has 15 amino acids. Germline CDR1 and CDR2: SGHRS and YFSETQ.